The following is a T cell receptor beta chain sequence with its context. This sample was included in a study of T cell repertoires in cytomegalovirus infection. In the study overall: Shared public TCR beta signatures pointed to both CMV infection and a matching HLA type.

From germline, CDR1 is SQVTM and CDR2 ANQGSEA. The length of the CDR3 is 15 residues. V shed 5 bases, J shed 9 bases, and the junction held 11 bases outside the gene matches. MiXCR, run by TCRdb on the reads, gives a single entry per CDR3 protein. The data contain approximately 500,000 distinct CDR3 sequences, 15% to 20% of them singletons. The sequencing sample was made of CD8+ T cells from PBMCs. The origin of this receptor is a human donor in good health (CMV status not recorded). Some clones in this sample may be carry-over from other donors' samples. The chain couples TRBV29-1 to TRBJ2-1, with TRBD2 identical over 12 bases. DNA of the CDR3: TGCAGCGTTACTAGACTAGCGGGGGCTGTCGGTGAGCAGTTCTTC. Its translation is CSVTRLAGAVGEQFF.